This T cell receptor (beta chain) stems from a study of T cell responses to AZD1222 COVID-19 vaccine. Sequencing used immunoSEQ multiplex PCR; TCRdb keeps in-frame clones, though not all of them. The data contain around 140,000 clones, 80% to 95% of them seen just once; the ten biggest clones take up 3% to 4%. Second doses were pooled across both intervals (about 4 or about 12 weeks). Study-wide results and caveats: Distributed over spike, vaccine-associated CD4 TCRs predominated at 160-218 and 743-854. Targeting of unmutated variant regions was reportedly seen in nearly half of spike-specific TCRs.

CDR1 is LNHDA, CDR2 SQIVND, per germline (reference sequence). This CDR3 has 16 residues. Trimming left V 8 bases short and J 0 bases short, with 17 bases between. Of note for this clone: What it recognizes is unknown.

The chain joins TRBV19 to TRBJ1-5; D is possibly TRBD1 (5 bases). The TCR comes from an adult who received the AZD1222 COVID-19 vaccine. Sequencing was performed on peripheral blood, taken 28 days after the second AZD1222 dose. The DNA for the CDR3 is TGTGCCAGTTGGGGCAGGACCACCTATAGCAATCAGCCCCAGCATTTT. Translating it yields CASWGRTTYSNQPQHF.